Given below is one TCR beta chain in context. This entry is derived from a study of CD8 T cells in Susac syndrome. The CD8+ and CD4+ T cells were isolated magnetically using a negative isolation approach, whereas the TEMRA cells were enriched by FACS. Germline CDR1 MNHEY, CDR2 SMNVEV (reference sequence). With V trimmed by 0 bases and J by 10 bases, 2 bases remained unmatched. The CDR3 has 13 amino acids. RNA was extracted with the RNeasy kit, and a quantity of roughly 0.45 to 1 ug was reverse transcribed using random hexamers. An immunoSEQ multiplex PCR generated amplified TCR beta CDR3 products spanning 54 Vbeta and 13 Jbeta. Using its own MiXCR run on the immunoSEQ multiplex PCR reads, TCRdb lists one record per CDR3 protein. The sample contains around 80,000 distinct CDR3 sequences, roughly 93% of which appear only once.

The specimen sequenced was CD8+ T cells from PBMCs. V usage is TRBV27 and J usage is TRBJ1-4, with 7 bases that match TRBD1. The origin of this receptor is a human donor in good health. Here the CDR3 DNA reads TGTGCCAGCAGTTTATCGACAGGGCGAAAACTGTTTTTT. Amino acid sequence: CASSLSTGRKLFF.